This is a list of T cell receptor beta chains from one sample in a study of cytomegalovirus exposure and HLA in healthy donors. Only in-frame clones appear in the TCRdb table, and some are missing; sequencing was by immunoSEQ multiplex PCR. The sample consists of under 200,000 clones, approximately 96% of them appearing once. Sequenced sample: PBMCs. The receptor set was obtained from a woman aged 18-29 years in good health and CMV-seronegative. The CDR3 runs from the conserved cysteine through the conserved F or W. D genes are given only for firm matches.

D gene | V gene | CDR3 protein
TRBD1 | TRBV7-2 | CASSLVGTGLAQPQHF
- | TRBV27 | CASSLGSGSSYEQYF
TRBD1 | TRBV6-4 | CASSEEGQGIYEQYF
- | TRBV14 | CASSQEAILIF
- | TRBV11-1 | CASSLSQANTEAFF
- | TRBV2 | CASRRQDITANYGYTF
TRBD1 | TRBV14 | CASSQLDRDYNEQFF
- | TRBV4-3 | CASSQDRYSSYNEQFF
- | TRBV12-5 | CASGLVRGYATDEKLFF
- | TRBV11-2 | CASSGGEQFF
- | TRBV5-6 | CASSLDNYNEQFF
TRBD2 | TRBV2 | CASTDGLASYNEQFF
- | TRBV6-6 | CASIPTGGYEQYF
TRBD1 | TRBV7-2 | CASSSDREYGYTF
- | TRBV25-1 | CASSEYGSNGYTF
- | TRBV13 | CASKGGGDNEKLFF
TRBD1 | TRBV4-3 | CASSQAGQGALGVYGYTF
TRBD1 | TRBV7-9 | CASSQTGGLIADTQYF
- | TRBV6-5 | CASHGGSEQYF
TRBD1 | TRBV5-1 | CASSPHLDRDDSPLHF
- | TRBV30 | CAWRETAVGGYTF
TRBD2 | TRBV27 | CASSPRTSTAGELFF
TRBD2 | TRBV27 | CASSPTSAGGADNEQFF
- | TRBV27 | CASSRPDQPQHF
- | TRBV4-3 | CASSQERGGTEAFF
- | TRBV19 | CASSTGTLNQPQHF
TRBD1 | TRBV15 | CATLSSRTGVSLRNQPQHF
TRBD1 | TRBV7-9 | CASSTGQGSQPQHF
TRBD2 | TRBV5-1 | CASSLFVGVSSSGDGTQYF
TRBD1 | TRBV6-5 | CASSLRAQGVGDTQYF
- | TRBV15 | CATSRDSAGRTDTQYF
TRBD1 | TRBV7-2 | CASSLTRQGANYNEQFF
TRBD2 | TRBV9 | CASSVLAGGTDTQYF
- | TRBV5-1 | CASSLAGGAEQYF
- | TRBV7-3 | CASSRDNQETQYF
- | TRBV27 | CASRKTTGTYYEQYF
TRBD1 | TRBV7-7 | CASSLGTGISEKLFF
- | TRBV6-5 | CASSTRQDPNTEAFF
- | TRBV18 | CASSPVYDSNQPQHF
- | TRBV11-3 | CASSLALGGRTGELFF
- | TRBV11-2 | CASSLDGVGSPGNTIYF